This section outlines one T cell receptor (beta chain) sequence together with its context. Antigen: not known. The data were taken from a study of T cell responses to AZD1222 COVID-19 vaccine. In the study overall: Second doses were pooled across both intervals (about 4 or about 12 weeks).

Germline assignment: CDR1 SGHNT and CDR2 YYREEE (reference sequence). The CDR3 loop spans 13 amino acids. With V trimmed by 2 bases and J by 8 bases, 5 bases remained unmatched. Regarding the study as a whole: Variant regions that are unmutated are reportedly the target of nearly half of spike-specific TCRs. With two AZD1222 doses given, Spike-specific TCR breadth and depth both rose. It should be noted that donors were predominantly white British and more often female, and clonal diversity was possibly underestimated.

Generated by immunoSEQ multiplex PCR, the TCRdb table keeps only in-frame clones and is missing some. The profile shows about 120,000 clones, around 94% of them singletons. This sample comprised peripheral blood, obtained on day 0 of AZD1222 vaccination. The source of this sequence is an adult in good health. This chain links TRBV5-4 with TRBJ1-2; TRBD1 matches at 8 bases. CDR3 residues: CASSLAGGGGYTF. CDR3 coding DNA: TGTGCCAGCAGCTTAGCAGGGGGCGGCGGCTACACCTTC.